A selection of T cell receptor beta chains follows, all from one sample in a study of shared clonotypes between healthy human individuals. Clones were read by immunoSEQ multiplex PCR, and TCRdb kept only the in-frame ones, dropping some. Here the sample spans 300,000 to 400,000 clones, less than 85% being singletons. The sample taken for sequencing was memory CD4+ T cells sorted from blood. Every receptor here comes from a man aged 30-40 years in good health. Each CDR3 is given with its conserved first and last residue. The D gene is left open where the match is weak. For some rows the clone size is stated as once, few or many, or as a class when expanded; others skip it.

V	size	D	J	DNA	CDR3
TRBV5-4	-	TRBD1	TRBJ1-5	TGTGCCAGCAGCGCGGACAGGGGAGACAATCAGCCCCAGCATTTT	CASSADRGDNQPQHF
TRBV5-4	-	-	TRBJ1-4	TGTGCCGGGCACAGTTATGAAAAACTGTTTTTT	CAGHSYEKLFF
TRBV29-1	-	-	TRBJ2-6	TGCAGCGTTTCCGCCCACTCTGGGGCCAACGTCCTGACTTTC	CSVSAHSGANVLTF
TRBV7-2	-	-	TRBJ2-7	TGTGCCAGCAGCTTTTACCTCGACGAGCAGTACTTC	CASSFYLDEQYF
TRBV15	-	-	TRBJ1-1	TGTGCCACCAGCAGAGAGGGGGTTGGGGGTGGAACTGAAGCTTTCTTT	CATSREGVGGGTEAFF
TRBV30	-	-	TRBJ1-3	TGTGCCTGGAGTGTACCCACAGGAGTCGGAAACACCATATATTTT	CAWSVPTGVGNTIYF
TRBV6-5	few	-	TRBJ2-7	TGTGCCAGCGAGGGTAACAACTACGAGCAGTACTTC	CASEGNNYEQYF
TRBV7-9	once	TRBD2	TRBJ2-5	TGTGCCAGCAGCTCCAGAGTTCTAGCGGGAGCTGTAGAGACCCAGTACTTC	CASSSRVLAGAVETQYF
TRBV30	-	TRBD1	TRBJ1-2	TGTGCCTGGACGACAGGGTTCAACTATGGCTACACCTTC	CAWTTGFNYGYTF
TRBV19	-	-	TRBJ1-5	TGTGCCAGTAGGGTGACATTTAATAGCAATCAGCCCCAGCATTTT	CASRVTFNSNQPQHF
TRBV18	once	TRBD2	TRBJ2-3	TGTGCCACCGCCGGGGGGGGAAACGCAGATACGCAGTATTTT	CATAGGGNADTQYF
TRBV11-2	-	TRBD1	TRBJ1-2	TGTGCCAGCAGCTCCCTGGCAGGGGGAATTGGCGGCTACACCTTC	CASSSLAGGIGGYTF
TRBV4-3	-	TRBD1	TRBJ1-1	TGCGCCAGCAGCCGGGACAGGGGGCAGTCGGGGACTGAAGCTTTCTTT	CASSRDRGQSGTEAFF
TRBV5-6	-	TRBD1	TRBJ1-5	TGTGCCAGCAGCTTAAGGGACAGGGAAGTCTATAGCAATCAGCCCCAGCATTTT	CASSLRDREVYSNQPQHF
TRBV11-2	once	-	TRBJ1-1	TGTGCCAGCAGCTTAGCAGGGGTGGTAGAAGCTTTCTTT	CASSLAGVVEAFF
TRBV7-8	-	-	TRBJ1-2	TGTGCCAGCAGCTTAGCCAAGCCCGGGACCTCATATGGCTACACCTTC	CASSLAKPGTSYGYTF